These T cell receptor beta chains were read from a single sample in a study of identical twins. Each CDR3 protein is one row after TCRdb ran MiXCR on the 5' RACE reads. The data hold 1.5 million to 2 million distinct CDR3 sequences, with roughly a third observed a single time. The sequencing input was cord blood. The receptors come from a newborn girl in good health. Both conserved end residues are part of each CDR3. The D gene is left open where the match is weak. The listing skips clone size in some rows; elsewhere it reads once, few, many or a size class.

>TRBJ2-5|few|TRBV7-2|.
TGTGCCAGCAGCTTAGATATGCTACCCCAAGAGACCCAGTACTTC
CASSLDMLPQETQYF
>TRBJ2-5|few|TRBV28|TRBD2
TGTGCCAGCAGTACAGAATCGGGACTAGCGGGTGCCCAAGAGACCCAGTACTTC
CASSTESGLAGAQETQYF
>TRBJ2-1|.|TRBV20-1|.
TGCAGTGCTCTGGACCTAGCGCACAATGAGCAGTTCTTC
CSALDLAHNEQFF
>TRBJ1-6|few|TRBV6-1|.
TGTGCCAGCCAAGCACTGCTCAGCTCCTATAATTCACCCCTCCACTTT
CASQALLSSYNSPLHF
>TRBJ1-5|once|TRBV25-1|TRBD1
TGTGCCAGCAGTGAATCGGGGACAGGGTCGGGTCAGCCCCAGCATTTT
CASSESGTGSGQPQHF
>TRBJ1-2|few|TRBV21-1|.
TGTGCCAGCAGCACCCGTTTTCCAGGGATTAAAGGTACCTATGGCTACACCTTC
CASSTRFPGIKGTYGYTF
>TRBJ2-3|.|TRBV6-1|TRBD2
TGTGCCAGCAGTGAAAGGATAGCGGGGGGGCCCCAGTATTTT
CASSERIAGGPQYF
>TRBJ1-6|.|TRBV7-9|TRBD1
TGTGCCAGCAGCTCGGGGACAGGGATCCGCTCACCCCTCCACTTT
CASSSGTGIRSPLHF
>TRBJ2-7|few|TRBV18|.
TGTGCCAGCTCACCTAGGTGGGTCTCCTACGAGCAGTACTTC
CASSPRWVSYEQYF
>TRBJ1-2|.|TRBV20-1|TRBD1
TGCAGTACCACAGGGGGCTATGGCTACACCTTC
CSTTGGYGYTF
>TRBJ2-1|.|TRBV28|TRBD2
TGTGCCAGCAGCGAGGGACTAGCGAACTACAATGAGCAGTTCTTC
CASSEGLANYNEQFF
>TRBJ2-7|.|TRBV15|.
TGTGCCACCAGTTTCAGTGCTTCCGAGCAGTACTTC
CATSFSASEQYF
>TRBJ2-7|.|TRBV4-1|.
TGCGCCAGCAGCCAAGATAGGGCGGTCGAGCAGTACTTC
CASSQDRAVEQYF
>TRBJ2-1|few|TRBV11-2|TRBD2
TGTGCCAGCAGGTCCAGCGGGGGGGTAGGCAATGAGCAGTTCTTC
CASRSSGGVGNEQFF
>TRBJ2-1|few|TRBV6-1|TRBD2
TGTGCCAGCAGTGGACTAGCGGGGTATGAGCAGTTCTTC
CASSGLAGYEQFF
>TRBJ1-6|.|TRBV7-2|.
TGTGCCAGCAGGGTCCCGGGGCCTTATAATCCACCCCTCCACTTT
CASRVPGPYNPPLHF
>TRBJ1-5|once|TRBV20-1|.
TGCAGTGCTAGGCCCCGGTTGGCATACGGTCTCAATCAGCCCCAGCATTTT
CSARPRLAYGLNQPQHF
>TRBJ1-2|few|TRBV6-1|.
TGTGCCACCGACAGGCTTTATGGCTACACCTTC
CATDRLYGYTF
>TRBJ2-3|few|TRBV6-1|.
TGTGCCAGCAGTGAAGCGGGGGGGCCGTCGGATACGCAGTATTTT
CASSEAGGPSDTQYF
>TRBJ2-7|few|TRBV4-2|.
TGTGCCAGCAGCCAAGTTCTAGGAGGGAACGTCGTTTCCTACGAGCAGTACTTC
CASSQVLGGNVVSYEQYF
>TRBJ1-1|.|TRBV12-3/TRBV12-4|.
TGTGCCAGCAGCCCCCCCCGGGGTGAAGCTTTCTTT
CASSPPRGEAFF
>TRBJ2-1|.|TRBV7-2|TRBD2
TGTGCCAGCGCCCCGGGACTAGCGGCCTACAATGAGCAGTTCTTC
CASAPGLAAYNEQFF
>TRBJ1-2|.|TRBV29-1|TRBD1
TGCAGCGTTGGGGACAGGGTTTTTTATGGCTACACCTTC
CSVGDRVFYGYTF
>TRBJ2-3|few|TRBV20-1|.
TGCAGTGCTAAGGCCCCGGGCACAGATACGCAGTATTTT
CSAKAPGTDTQYF
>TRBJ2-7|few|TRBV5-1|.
TGCGCCAGCAGCTTGGGGGATGGGACAACCTACGAGCAGTACTTC
CASSLGDGTTYEQYF
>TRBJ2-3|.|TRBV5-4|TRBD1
TGTGCCAGCAGCTTGGGCTCACAGGGGCCAGATACGCAGTATTTT
CASSLGSQGPDTQYF
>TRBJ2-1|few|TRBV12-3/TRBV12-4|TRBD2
TGTGCCAGCAGTCCCCTGGGGAGGGGCGGGCTACGGGAGCAGTTCTTC
CASSPLGRGGLREQFF
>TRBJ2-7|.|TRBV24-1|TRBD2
TGTGCCACCAGTGTGGGTAGCGGGATGTACGAGCAGTACTTC
CATSVGSGMYEQYF
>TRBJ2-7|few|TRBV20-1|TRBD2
TGCAGTGCTAGTTTCTCGCGGGAGCGCTACGAGCAGTACTTC
CSASFSRERYEQYF
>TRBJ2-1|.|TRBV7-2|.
TGTGCCAGCCGCCAGCGGACCTGGACTCCGGACGAGCAGTTCTTC
CASRQRTWTPDEQFF
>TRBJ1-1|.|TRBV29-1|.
TGCAGCGTCCTGGGGGGGTATGAAGCTTTCTTT
CSVLGGYEAFF
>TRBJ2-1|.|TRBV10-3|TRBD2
TGTGTCATCAGACCTAGCGGAGACTCCTACAATGAGCAGTTCTTC
CVIRPSGDSYNEQFF
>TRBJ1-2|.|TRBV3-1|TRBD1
TGTGCCAGCAGCCAAAGGACAGGGATGAGGGGCTACACCTTC
CASSQRTGMRGYTF
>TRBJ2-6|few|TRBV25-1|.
TGTGCCAGCAGTCCGGGCATCCGGACCAACGTCCTGACTTTC
CASSPGIRTNVLTF
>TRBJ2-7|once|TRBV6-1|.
TGTGCCGGCAGTGCGGAGAAGCAGTACTTC
CAGSAEKQYF
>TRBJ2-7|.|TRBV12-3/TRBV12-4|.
TGTGCCAGCAGTCCCTTAGCGCACAGCTCCTACAATGAGCAGTACTTC
CASSPLAHSSYNEQYF
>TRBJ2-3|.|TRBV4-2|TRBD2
TGTGCCAGCCGTGGACGGGGGGGCGGGGCAGATACGCAGTATTTT
CASRGRGGGADTQYF
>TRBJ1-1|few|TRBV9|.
TGTGCCAGCAGCCCGTTTTTGTCGGGCACTGAAGCTTTCTTT
CASSPFLSGTEAFF
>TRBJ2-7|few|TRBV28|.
TGTGCCAGCAGACGGACTACTCTTAACTCCTACGAGCAGTACTTC
CASRRTTLNSYEQYF
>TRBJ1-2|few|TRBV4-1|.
TGCGCCAGCAGCCAACCCCGACAGTCTTCTAACTATGGCTACACCTTC
CASSQPRQSSNYGYTF
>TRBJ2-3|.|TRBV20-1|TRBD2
TGCAGTGCTAGGCGACTAGCGGGGGGGCCTTTCACAGATACGCAGTATTTT
CSARRLAGGPFTDTQYF
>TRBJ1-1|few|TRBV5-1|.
TGCGCCAGCAGCACAGGAAACTATAGATCGTTGAACACTGAAGCTTTCTTT
CASSTGNYRSLNTEAFF
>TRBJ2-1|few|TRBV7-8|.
TGTGCCAGCAGCCCAATGACGAGACTTCAGTTCTTC
CASSPMTRLQFF
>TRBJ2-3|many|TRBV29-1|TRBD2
TGCAGCGTTGGCCTAGCGGGGGGCACAGATACGCAGTATTTT
CSVGLAGGTDTQYF
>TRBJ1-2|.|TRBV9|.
TGTGCCAGCAGCGCTTCGAGTCACCATAACTTTCACTATGGCTACACCTTC
CASSASSHHNFHYGYTF